What follows are 27 T cell receptor beta chains derived from one specimen sequenced in a study of shared clonotypes between healthy human individuals. Repertoires were generated with immunoSEQ multiplex PCR, while TCRdb's copy carries only in-frame clones and drops some. The data show approximately 2,000,000 clones, about 93% seen once. Only CD45RO-negative cells positively selected for CCR7 counted as naive CD8 cells, so terminally differentiated effector memory CD45RA+ cells were excluded. The sequenced material came from naive CD8+ T cells from PBMCs. These receptor sequences come from a man aged 18-30 years in good health. Some clones in this sample may be carry-over from other donors' samples.

This sequence joins TRBV9 and TRBJ2-1; 9 nucleotides agree with TRBD1. With V trimmed by 3 bases and J by 15 bases, 7 bases remained unmatched. The CDR3 totals 12 residues. CDR1 is SGDLS and CDR2 is YYNGEE in the germline V gene. This CDR3 reads CASSGTGVQAFF. For the CDR3, the DNA is TGTGCCAGCAGCGGGACAGGGGTTCAGGCGTTCTTC. Looking up the rest from reference TRBV9 and TRBJ2-1 gives the full variable domain: DSGVTQTPKHLITATGQRVTLRCSPRSGDLSVYWYQQSLDQGLQFLIQYYNGEERAKGNILERFSAQQFPDLHSELNLSSLELGDSALYFCASSGTGVQAFFGPGTRLTVL.

The rearrangement uses TRBV13 and TRBJ2-6; D is unresolved. Germline V gene sequence: CDR1 PRHDT, CDR2 FYEKMQ (reference sequence). Trimming stripped 2 bases from V and 4 bases from J, with 15 bases between. This CDR3 has 17 residues. The DNA for the CDR3 is TGTGCCAGCAGCTTACCCATCCCAGAAACCGGGGCCAACGTCCTGACTTTC. Its translation is CASSLPIPETGANVLTF.

V and J are TRBV27 and TRBJ2-7, with TRBD1 matching 9 bases. CDR1 is MNHEY and CDR2 is SMNVEV in the germline V gene (reference sequence). This CDR3 region has 16 residues. J gave up 9 bases and V 2 bases, and 14 bases lay outside the gene matches. The CDR3 DNA follows: TGTGCCAGCAGTTTAAGCTGGACAGGGGTTTCTTTGAGGCAGTACTTC. It is translated as CASSLSWTGVSLRQYF.

The chain recombines TRBV4-1 with TRBJ2-7; 9 nucleotides match TRBD1. This CDR3 is built from 14 residues. Looked up from germline, CDR1 is MGHRA and CDR2 is YSYEKL. V gave up 5 bases and J gave up 6 bases; unmatched junction bases: 8. The DNA of the CDR3 is TGCGCCAGCAGCTTCCGGGACAGGGTTAGCGAGCAGTACTTC. This translates into CASSFRDRVSEQYF.

J is TRBJ2-3 and V is TRBV27; 10 nucleotides match TRBD2. CDR1 MNHEY and CDR2 SMNVEV come from the germline V gene (reference sequence). The CDR3 loop spans 18 amino acids. Trimming cost V 6 bases and J 3 bases; bases outside gene matches: 15. DNA of the CDR3: TGTGCCAGCAGGAGCCTTTTAGGTAGCGGGAGGACGACAGATACGCAGTATTTT. Translation gives CASRSLLGSGRTTDTQYF.

The chain combines TRBV7-2 with TRBJ1-1, with 8 positions matching TRBD1. With V trimmed by 6 bases and J by 4 bases, 10 bases remained unmatched. The CDR3 spans 15 residues. Germline loops: CDR1 SGHTA, CDR2 FQGNSA. The DNA of the CDR3 is TGTGCCAGCAGGCCAAGACAGGGGCGGGGCACTGAAGCTTTCTTT. It codes for CASRPRQGRGTEAFF.

The gene calls are TRBV9 and TRBJ2-1, with 9 bases lining up with TRBD2. After removal of 3 bases from V and 6 bases from J, the junction contained 10 bases not matched to a gene. The CDR3 has 16 amino acids. In germline, CDR1 is SGDLS, CDR2 YYNGEE. CDR3 DNA: TGTGCCAGCAGCGAACCTGAGGCTAGCGGGACCAATGAGCAGTTCTTC. Amino acid sequence: CASSEPEASGTNEQFF.

This clone was seen only once. V gene TRBV6-4 combines with J gene TRBJ2-3; TRBD2 agrees at 7 bases. The CDR3 contains 13 residues. In germline, CDR1 is MRHNA, CDR2 SNTAGT. The V segment lost 3 bases and the J segment 6 bases; nucleotides outside the gene matches: 3. The CDR3 is CASSETSSDTQYF. The CDR3 coding sequence is TGTGCCAGCAGTGAGACTAGCTCGGATACGCAGTATTTT.

The chain recombines TRBV6-1 with TRBJ1-1, with D unresolved. The V end was cut by 3 bases, the J end by 3 bases, with 8 bases between. The CDR3 covers 13 residues. Germline CDR1 is MNHNS and CDR2 is SASEGT. The chain's CDR3 is CASSEGFDTEAFF. CDR3 DNA sequence: TGTGCCAGCAGTGAGGGGTTTGACACTGAAGCTTTCTTT.

The chain uses TRBV30 and TRBJ1-2; the match to TRBD1 covers 10 bases. The CDR3 covers 14 residues. V trimming: 3 bases; J trimming: 4 bases; junction bases outside the gene matches: 5. From germline, CDR1 is GTSNPN and CDR2 SVGIG (reference sequence). The CDR3 region has the DNA TGTGCCTGGAGCCCGACAGGGGGCTCCTATGGCTACACCTTC. It yields the protein CAWSPTGGSYGYTF.

The chain has TRBV27 and TRBJ1-1; D possibly corresponds to TRBD1 (6 bases). V lost 2 bases and J lost 2, with 12 bases in between. Germline V gene data show CDR1 as MNHEY and CDR2 as SMNVEV (reference sequence). This CDR3 has 15 residues. CDR3 in amino acids: CASSLGGGVNTEAFF. For the CDR3, the DNA is TGTGCCAGCAGTTTAGGGGGCGGGGTAAACACTGAAGCTTTCTTT.

The genes are TRBV9 and TRBJ2-2, with 7 bases aligning to TRBD2. The CDR3 totals 14 residues. Germline V gene sequence: CDR1 SGDLS, CDR2 YYNGEE. Trimming took 2 bases from V and 7 from J; bases not matched to a gene: 5. CDR3 region: CASSVAGAFGELFF. The CDR3 nucleotides are TGTGCCAGCAGCGTGGCGGGAGCCTTCGGGGAGCTGTTTTTT.

The chain couples TRBV19 to TRBJ2-2; 9 bases line up with TRBD2. Germline values: CDR1 LNHDA, CDR2 SQIVND (reference sequence). This CDR3 has 15 residues. The V gene end was trimmed by 6 bases and the J gene end by 2 bases; junction bases not matched to a gene: 4. CDR3 nucleotide sequence: TGTGCCAGTAGCTTGACTAGCGGTAACACCGGGGAGCTGTTTTTT. It encodes CASSLTSGNTGELFF.

CDR3 nucleotide sequence: TGTGCCAGCAGTCCATACCCGAACTGGACAGGGAGAGGACCGGGGGAGCAGTACTTC. Translating gives CASSPYPNWTGRGPGEQYF. This chain joins TRBV27 and TRBJ2-7; TRBD1 agrees at 8 bases. CDR1 is MNHEY, CDR2 SMNVEV, per germline (reference sequence). The V gene end was trimmed by 5 bases and the J gene end by 7 bases; junction bases not matched to a gene: 25. The CDR3 has 19 residues.

With respect to this clone: Other DNA sequences within the sample encode an identical CDR3. The chain carries TRBV9 and TRBJ2-3; D is possibly TRBD2 (6 bases). The V and J ends lost 2 bases and 1 base respectively, with 11 bases between them. CDR1 is SGDLS and CDR2 is YYNGEE in the germline V gene. The CDR3 consists of 15 residues. The CDR3 sequence is CASSVGGSRTDTQYF. As DNA, the CDR3 is TGTGCCAGCAGCGTCGGGGGTTCCCGCACAGATACGCAGTATTTT.

Written as DNA, the CDR3 is TGTGCCATCAATTTTGGGGGGAACACTGAAGCTTTCTTT. It encodes CAINFGGNTEAFF. The chain employs TRBV10-3 and TRBJ1-1, with D possibly matching TRBD1 (5 bases). The germline V and J ends were trimmed by 7 bases and 1 base, with 10 bases remaining between them. The CDR3 contains 13 residues. CDR1 and CDR2 (germline): ENHRY, SYGVKD.

This clone was recorded once. The rearrangement joins TRBV4-3 to TRBJ1-4; no clear D gene. V lost 0 bases and J lost 7, with 12 bases in between. CDR1 is LGHNA, CDR2 YSLEER, per germline. The CDR3 runs 15 residues. CDR3 protein: CASSQDGDEAEKLFF. CDR3 DNA: TGCGCCAGCAGCCAAGATGGGGATGAGGCTGAAAAACTGTTTTTT.

This chain uses TRBV27 with TRBJ2-6; 14 bases line up with TRBD2. The J segment lost 0 bases and the V segment lost 5 bases, leaving 6 bases of the junction unmatched. Germline loops: CDR1 MNHEY, CDR2 SMNVEV (reference sequence). The CDR3 extends over 19 amino acids. The DNA for the CDR3 is TGTGCCAGCAGTACGAAGACTAGCGGGAGGGACTCTGGGGCCAACGTCCTGACTTTC. Residues: CASSTKTSGRDSGANVLTF. Full variable domain (outside the CDR3, taken from reference TRBV27 and TRBJ2-6): EAQVTQNPRYLITVTGKKLTVTCSQNMNHEYMSWYRQDPGLGLRQIYYSMNVEVTDKGDVPEGYKVSRKEKRNFPLILESPSPNQTSLYFCASSTKTSGRDSGANVLTFGAGSRLTVL.

The count of this clone is one. This chain connects TRBV7-6 to TRBJ2-7, with 11 bases matching TRBD2. The CDR3 runs to 15 residues. Germline-derived CDR1 and CDR2 are SGHVS and FNYEAQ. The trim removed 4 bases at V and 2 bases at J, leaving 4 bases unmatched. This chain's CDR3 is CASSSATSGTYEQYF. The CDR3 nucleotides read TGTGCCAGCAGCTCCGCGACTAGCGGGACCTACGAGCAGTACTTC.

The chain carries TRBV9 and TRBJ2-7, with TRBD2 matching over 14 bases. Trimming took 4 bases from V and 4 from J; bases not matched to a gene: 7. The CDR3 loop spans 16 amino acids. The germline V gene encodes CDR1 SGDLS and CDR2 YYNGEE. The CDR3 nucleotides are TGTGCCAGCAGCTCACGATGGACTAGCGGGAGGTACGAGCAGTACTTC. This encodes CASSSRWTSGRYEQYF.

The chain joins TRBV6-5 to TRBJ2-2; possible D gene TRBD2, 6 bases. CDR1 is MNHEY and CDR2 is SVGAGI in the germline V gene. The CDR3 has 15 amino acids. V gave up 0 bases and J gave up 4 bases, with 9 bases separating them. The CDR3 coding sequence is TGTGCCAGCAGTTACTCGCAGGAGGGCACCGGGGAGCTGTTTTTT. This sequence encodes CASSYSQEGTGELFF.

J is TRBJ2-5 and V is TRBV29-1, with D perhaps matching TRBD2 (7 bases). CDR1 and CDR2 (germline): SQVTM, ANQGSEA. Trimming took 7 bases from V and 5 from J, leaving 11 bases between them. This CDR3 comprises 11 residues. This CDR3 reads CSGAGAETQYF. CDR3 nucleotides: TGCAGCGGGGCGGGGGCTGAGACCCAGTACTTC.

The gene calls are TRBV27 and TRBJ1-1, with D perhaps TRBD1 (6 bases). V was trimmed by 4 bases and J by 11 bases, leaving 11 bases between them. Germline V CDR1 and CDR2: MNHEY, SMNVEV (reference sequence). This CDR3 spans 11 amino acids. The DNA for the CDR3 is TGTGCCAGCAGTTGGGGGGCGACGGCTTTCTTT. This gives the protein CASSWGATAFF.

The chain couples TRBV6-5 to TRBJ2-2; D is perhaps TRBD2 (6 bases). The germline gives CDR1 MNHEY, CDR2 SVGAGI. The CDR3 consists of 14 residues. Trimming cost V 4 bases and J 5 bases, with 11 bases left between them. This CDR3 is CASSSRSGTGELFF. CDR3 bases: TGTGCCAGCAGTTCCCGGAGCGGGACCGGGGAGCTGTTTTTT.

The chain combines TRBV28 with TRBJ2-1, with 8 bases lining up with TRBD1. Germline CDR1 and CDR2: MDHEN and SYDVKM. V gave up 5 bases and J gave up 7 bases; unmatched junction bases: 7. This CDR3 region has 14 residues. The CDR3 nucleotides read TGTGCCAGCAGTCTCTCACGGACAGGGAATGAGCAGTTCTTC. Its protein is CASSLSRTGNEQFF. Together with reference TRBV28 and TRBJ2-1, the CDR3 gives the full variable domain: DVKVTQSSRYLVKRTGEKVFLECVQDMDHENMFWYRQDPGLGLRLIYFSYDVKMKEKGDIPEGYSVSREKKERFSLILESASTNQTSMYLCASSLSRTGNEQFFGPGTRLTVL.

The genes are TRBV27 and TRBJ2-1, with 10 bases aligning to TRBD2. With V trimmed by 1 base and J by 7 bases, 16 bases remained unmatched. The length of the CDR3 is 19 residues. CDR1 and CDR2 (germline): MNHEY, SMNVEV (reference sequence). CDR3 sequence reads: CASSLLGASGSPEGNEQFF. As DNA, the CDR3 is TGTGCCAGCAGTTTATTAGGGGCTAGCGGGAGTCCAGAAGGGAATGAGCAGTTCTTC.

With respect to this clone: The identical CDR3 is also encoded by other nucleotide sequences in the sample. This chain links TRBV9 with TRBJ1-5, with 7 positions matching TRBD1. The V gene's germline CDR1 is SGDLS and CDR2 YYNGEE. The CDR3 is made up of 13 amino acids. Trimming at V came to 4 bases and at J to 4 bases, leaving 2 bases not matched to a gene. The CDR3 sequence is CASSSGGNQPQHF. As DNA, the CDR3 is TGTGCCAGCAGCTCAGGGGGGAATCAGCCCCAGCATTTT.